The present T cell receptor (beta chain) was sequenced within a study of long-term antiretroviral therapy in people with HIV. Study-level points and caveats: After ART, diversity increased yet remained lower than transplant donor controls.

The CDR3 runs to 16 residues. CDR1 and CDR2 from the germline V gene are SGHVS and FQNEAQ. V was clipped by 7 bases and J by 4 bases, with 22 bases between them. As regards this clone: Its antigen is undetermined.

Runs used v3.0 of the immunoSEQ assay and were done at survey level. Per sample, sequencing targeted about 40,000-55,000 T-cell genomes. Produced via immunoSEQ multiplex PCR; TCRdb's table is partial and in-frame only. The sample holds 17,000 or so clones, about three quarters seen once. The chain employs TRBV7-8 and TRBJ1-2, with a weak D call TRBD1 (6 bases). The sequencing used unsorted PBMCs, collected around 2.1 years before starting antiretroviral therapy. The receptor comes from a man under 40 with HIV. CDR3 in DNA: TGTGCCAGCACAAAATTCGCCGGACAGCTCCTCTATGGCTACACCTTC. Its protein product is CASTKFAGQLLYGYTF.